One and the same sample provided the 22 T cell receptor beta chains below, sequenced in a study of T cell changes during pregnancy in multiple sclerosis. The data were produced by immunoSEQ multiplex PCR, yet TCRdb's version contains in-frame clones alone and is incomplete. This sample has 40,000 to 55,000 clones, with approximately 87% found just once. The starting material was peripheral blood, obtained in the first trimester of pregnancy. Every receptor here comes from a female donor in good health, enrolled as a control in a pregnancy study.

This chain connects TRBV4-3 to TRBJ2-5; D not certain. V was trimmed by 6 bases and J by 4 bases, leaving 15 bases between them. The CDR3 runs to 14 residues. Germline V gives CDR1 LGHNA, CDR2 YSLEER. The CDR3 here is CASRGNFPGETQYF. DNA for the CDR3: TGCGCCAGCAGGGGTAATTTTCCAGGAGAGACCCAGTACTTC.

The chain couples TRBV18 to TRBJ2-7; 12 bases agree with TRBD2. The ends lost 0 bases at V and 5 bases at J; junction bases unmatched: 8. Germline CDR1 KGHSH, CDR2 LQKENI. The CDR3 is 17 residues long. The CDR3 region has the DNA TGTGCCAGCTCACCACCGGCTAGCGGGGGGGCGGGTAACGAGCAGTACTTC. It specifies CASSPPASGGAGNEQYF.

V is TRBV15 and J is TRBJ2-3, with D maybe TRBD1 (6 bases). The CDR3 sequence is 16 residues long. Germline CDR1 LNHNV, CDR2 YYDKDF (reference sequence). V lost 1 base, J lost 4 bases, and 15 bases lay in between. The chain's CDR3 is CATSRALDRFADTQYF. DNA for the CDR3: TGTGCCACCAGCAGAGCGTTGGACAGATTTGCAGATACGCAGTATTTT.

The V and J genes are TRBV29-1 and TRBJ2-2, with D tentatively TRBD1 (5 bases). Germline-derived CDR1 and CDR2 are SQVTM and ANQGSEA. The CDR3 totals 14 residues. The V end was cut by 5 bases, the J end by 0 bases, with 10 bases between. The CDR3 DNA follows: TGCAGCGTTCAGGGATCGTCGAACACCGGGGAGCTGTTTTTT. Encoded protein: CSVQGSSNTGELFF.

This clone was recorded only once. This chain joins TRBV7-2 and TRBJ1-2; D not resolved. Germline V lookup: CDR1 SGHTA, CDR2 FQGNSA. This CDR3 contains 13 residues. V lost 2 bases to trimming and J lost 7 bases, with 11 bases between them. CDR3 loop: CASSLNSQTGYTF. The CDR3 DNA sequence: TGTGCCAGCAGCTTAAATAGCCAGACTGGCTACACCTTC.

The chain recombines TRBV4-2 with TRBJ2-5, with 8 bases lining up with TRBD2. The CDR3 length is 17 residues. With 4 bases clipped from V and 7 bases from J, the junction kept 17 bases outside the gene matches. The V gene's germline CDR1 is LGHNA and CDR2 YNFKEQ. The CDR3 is CASSPRGIAGFTGTQYF. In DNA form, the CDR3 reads TGTGCCAGCAGCCCCCGGGGGATAGCGGGATTCACGGGGACCCAGTACTTC.

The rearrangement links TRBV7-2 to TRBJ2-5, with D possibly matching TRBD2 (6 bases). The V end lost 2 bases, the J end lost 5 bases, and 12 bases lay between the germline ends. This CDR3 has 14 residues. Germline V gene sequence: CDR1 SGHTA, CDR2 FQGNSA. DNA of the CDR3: TGTGCCAGCAGCTTAAATAAAGGAGGGGAGACCCAGTACTTC. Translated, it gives CASSLNKGGETQYF.

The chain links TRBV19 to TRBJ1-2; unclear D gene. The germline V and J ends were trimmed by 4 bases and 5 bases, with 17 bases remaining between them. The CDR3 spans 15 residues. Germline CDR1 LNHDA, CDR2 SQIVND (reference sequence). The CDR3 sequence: CASSSDPENPYGYTF. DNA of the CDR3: TGTGCCAGTAGTAGCGATCCTGAAAATCCTTATGGCTACACCTTC.

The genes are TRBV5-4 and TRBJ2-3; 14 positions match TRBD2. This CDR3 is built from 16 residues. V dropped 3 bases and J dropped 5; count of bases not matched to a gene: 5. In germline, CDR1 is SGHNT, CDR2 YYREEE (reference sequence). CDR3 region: CASSSTSGRAVDTQYF. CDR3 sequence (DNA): TGTGCCAGCAGCTCGACTAGCGGGAGGGCCGTAGATACGCAGTATTTT.

The CDR3 reads CASSLLSQGSSYEQYF. CDR3 bases: TGTGCCAGCAGTTTATTATCACAGGGGTCCTCCTACGAGCAGTACTTC. This chain uses TRBV28 with TRBJ2-7, with 7 positions matching TRBD1. This CDR3 contains 16 residues. The germline gives CDR1 MDHEN, CDR2 SYDVKM. V dropped 1 base and J dropped 0; count of bases not matched to a gene: 6.

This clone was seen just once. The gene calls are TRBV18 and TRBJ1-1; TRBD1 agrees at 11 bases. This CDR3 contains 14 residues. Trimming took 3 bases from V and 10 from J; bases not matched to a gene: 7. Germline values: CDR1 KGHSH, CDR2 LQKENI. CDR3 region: CASSPAGDRGVAFF. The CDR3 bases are TGTGCCAGCTCACCGGCGGGGGACAGGGGGGTAGCTTTCTTT.

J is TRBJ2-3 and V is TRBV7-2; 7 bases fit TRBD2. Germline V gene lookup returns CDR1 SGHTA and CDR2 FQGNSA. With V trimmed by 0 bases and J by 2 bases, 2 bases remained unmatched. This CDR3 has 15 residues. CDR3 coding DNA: TGTGCCAGCAGCTTAGCGAGCGGGAACACAGATACGCAGTATTTT. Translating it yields CASSLASGNTDTQYF.

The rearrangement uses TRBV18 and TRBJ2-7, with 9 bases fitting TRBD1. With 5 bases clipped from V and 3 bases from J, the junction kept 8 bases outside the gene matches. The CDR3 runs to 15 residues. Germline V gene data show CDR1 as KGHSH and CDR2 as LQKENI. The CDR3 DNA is TGTGCCAGCTCATCGGGACAGGGAAGACTCTACGAGCAGTACTTC. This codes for CASSSGQGRLYEQYF.

CDR3 in amino acids: CASSLGGGSGGEHEQYF. In DNA, the CDR3 is TGCGCCAGCAGCTTGGGAGGCGGTAGCGGGGGGGAGCATGAGCAGTACTTC. This rearrangement joins TRBV5-1 to TRBJ2-7, with TRBD2 identical over 11 bases. Germline V lookup: CDR1 SGHRS, CDR2 YFSETQ. J was trimmed by 7 bases and V by 0 bases; bases with no gene match: 12. This CDR3 contains 17 residues.

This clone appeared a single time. The chain's CDR3 is CASSEDRTGRDEQYF. CDR3 nucleotides: TGTGCCAGCAGTGAAGATAGGACAGGGCGGGACGAGCAGTACTTC. The chain couples TRBV2 to TRBJ2-7; 8 bases line up with TRBD1. This CDR3 has 15 amino acids. J was trimmed by 5 bases and V by 1 base; bases with no gene match: 7. CDR1 is SNHLY, CDR2 FYNNEI, per germline. Together with reference TRBV2 and TRBJ2-7, the CDR3 gives the full variable domain: EPEVTQTPSHQVTQMGQEVILRCVPISNHLYFYWYRQILGQKVEFLVSFYNNEISEKSEIFDDQFSVERPDGSNFTLKIRSTKLEDSAMYFCASSEDRTGRDEQYFGPGTRLTVT.

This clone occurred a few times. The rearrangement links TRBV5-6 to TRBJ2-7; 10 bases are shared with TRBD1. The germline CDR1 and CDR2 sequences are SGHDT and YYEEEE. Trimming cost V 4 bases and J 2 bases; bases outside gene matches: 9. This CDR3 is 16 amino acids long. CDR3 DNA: TGTGCCAGCAGCCCTATTGAGGGGACAGGGGCCTACGAGCAGTACTTC. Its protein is CASSPIEGTGAYEQYF.

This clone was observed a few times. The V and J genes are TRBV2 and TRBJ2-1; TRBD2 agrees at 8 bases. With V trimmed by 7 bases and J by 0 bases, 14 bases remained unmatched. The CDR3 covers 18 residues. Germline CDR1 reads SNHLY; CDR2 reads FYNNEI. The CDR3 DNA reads TGTGCCAGCACTCCCGTTTCGGGAGGGGCCAGCTCCTACAATGAGCAGTTCTTC. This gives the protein CASTPVSGGASSYNEQFF.

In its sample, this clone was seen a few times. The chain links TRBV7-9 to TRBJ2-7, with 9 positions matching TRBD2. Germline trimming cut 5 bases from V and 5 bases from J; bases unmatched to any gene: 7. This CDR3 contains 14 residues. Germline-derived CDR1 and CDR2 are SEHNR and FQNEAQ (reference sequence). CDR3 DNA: TGTGCCAGCAGCAGGCGGGGGGGGCCCAACGAGCAGTACTTC. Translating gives CASSRRGGPNEQYF.

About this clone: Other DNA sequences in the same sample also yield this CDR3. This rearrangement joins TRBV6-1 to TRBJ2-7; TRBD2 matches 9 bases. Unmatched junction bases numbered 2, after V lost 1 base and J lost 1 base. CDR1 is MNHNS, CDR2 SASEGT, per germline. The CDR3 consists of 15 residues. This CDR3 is CASSEETSGSYEQYF. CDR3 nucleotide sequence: TGTGCCAGCAGTGAAGAGACTAGCGGATCCTACGAGCAGTACTTC.

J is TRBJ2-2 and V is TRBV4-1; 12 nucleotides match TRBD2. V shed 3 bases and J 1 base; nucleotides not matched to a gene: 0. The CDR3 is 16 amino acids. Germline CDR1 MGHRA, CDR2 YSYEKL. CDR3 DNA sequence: TGCGCCAGCAGCCAGACTAGCGGGAGGAACACCGGGGAGCTGTTTTTT. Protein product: CASSQTSGRNTGELFF.

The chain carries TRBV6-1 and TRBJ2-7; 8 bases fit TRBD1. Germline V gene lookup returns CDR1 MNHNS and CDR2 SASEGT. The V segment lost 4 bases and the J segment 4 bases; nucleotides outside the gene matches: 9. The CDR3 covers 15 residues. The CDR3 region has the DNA TGTGCCAGCAGTGGTGGGTGGTACAGGGGGTACGAGCAGTACTTC. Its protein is CASSGGWYRGYEQYF.

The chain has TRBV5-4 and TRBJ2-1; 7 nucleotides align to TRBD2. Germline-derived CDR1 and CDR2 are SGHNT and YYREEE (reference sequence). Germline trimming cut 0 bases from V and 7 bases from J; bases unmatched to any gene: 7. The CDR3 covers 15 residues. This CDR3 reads CASSLDAGAENEQFF. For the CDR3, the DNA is TGTGCCAGCAGCTTGGATGCGGGAGCAGAGAATGAGCAGTTCTTC.